Listed here are 23 T cell receptor beta chains from one sample, sequenced in a study of human T cells and chemical hapten exposure. TCRdb reprocessed the RACE reads via MiXCR and lists one record per CDR3 protein. The profile shows tens of thousands of distinct CDR3 sequences, 7.5% to 9% of them singletons. As to time point: pre-sensitization, week 0. The treatment denotes: therapeutic diphenylcyclopropenone sensitization with weekly scalp DPC. The sequences come from whole blood, collected in connection with sensitization to the hapten diphenylcyclopropenone (DPC). These receptors were taken from a woman in her fifties or sixties with alopecia areata. Some clones in this sample may be carry-over from other donors' samples.

This clonotype was detected many times. The J gene is TRBJ1-2, the V gene TRBV7-6, with 9 nucleotides matching TRBD1. V shed 3 bases, J shed 4 bases, and the junction held 3 bases outside the gene matches. The CDR3 has 14 residues. CDR1 SGHVS and CDR2 FNYEAQ come from the germline V gene. The CDR3, as DNA: TGTGCCAGCAGCTTGGACAGGGGATCCTATGGCTACACCTTC. This sequence encodes CASSLDRGSYGYTF.

This clonotype was recorded many times. The genes are TRBV2 and TRBJ2-5; D ambiguous. Germline V gene lookup returns CDR1 SNHLY and CDR2 FYNNEI. This CDR3 region has 15 residues. The V end was cut by 6 bases, the J end by 1 base, with 15 bases between. CDR3 loop: CASRSISTGQETQYF. CDR3 DNA sequence: TGTGCCAGCAGAAGTATATCGACGGGCCAAGAGACCCAGTACTTC.

The chain recombines TRBV5-1 with TRBJ1-5; D is unresolved. The V end was cut by 0 bases, the J end by 4 bases, with 5 bases between. Germline V lookup: CDR1 SGHRS, CDR2 YFSETQ. The CDR3 covers 13 residues. Here the CDR3 reads CASSLEPNQPQHF. CDR3 nucleotides: TGCGCCAGCAGCTTGGAGCCTAATCAGCCCCAGCATTTT.

This clonotype has at least ten counts. This chain uses TRBV11-2 with TRBJ2-1; TRBD2 agrees at 8 bases. Germline assignment: CDR1 SGHAT and CDR2 FQNNGV. The CDR3 contains 19 residues. J was trimmed by 2 bases and V by 8 bases; bases with no gene match: 20. This CDR3 reads CASGGWGASGLTPYNEQFF. The CDR3 DNA follows: TGTGCCAGCGGTGGATGGGGGGCTAGCGGGCTGACTCCCTACAATGAGCAGTTCTTC.

This clonotype was seen repeatedly, ten times or more. The chain joins TRBV5-1 to TRBJ2-2; D perhaps matches TRBD1 (6 bases). The CDR3 has 13 amino acids. Germline V gene sequence: CDR1 SGHRS, CDR2 YFSETQ. V dropped 2 bases and J dropped 7 bases, with 9 bases sitting between them. CDR3 in amino acids: CASSLQGSGELFF. The CDR3 DNA is TGCGCCAGCAGCTTACAGGGTAGCGGGGAGCTGTTTTTT.

This clonotype was picked up many times. This chain uses TRBV18 with TRBJ1-5; D unresolved. Trimming took 2 bases from V and 0 from J, leaving 11 bases between them. The length of the CDR3 is 16 residues. CDR1 KGHSH and CDR2 LQKENI come from the germline V gene. DNA for the CDR3: TGTGCCAGCTCACCAGTGACGGACCCTAGCAATCAGCCCCAGCATTTT. This codes for CASSPVTDPSNQPQHF. Based on the CDR3 plus reference TRBV18 and TRBJ1-5, the full variable domain is NAGVMQNPRHLVRRRGQEARLRCSPMKGHSHVYWYRQLPEEGLKFMVYLQKENIIDESGMPKERFSAEFPKEGPSILRIQQVVRGDSAAYFCASSPVTDPSNQPQHFGDGTRLSIL.

The chain recombines TRBV6-2 or TRBV6-3 with TRBJ2-7; no firm D call. The CDR3 covers 11 residues. The V end was cut by 7 bases, the J end by 3 bases, with 7 bases between. Germline V lookup: CDR1 MNHEY, CDR2 SVGEGT. This chain's CDR3 is CASKSGYEQYF. CDR3 nucleotide sequence: TGTGCCAGCAAATCCGGCTACGAGCAGTACTTC.

This clonotype occurred many times. The gene calls are TRBV7-8 and TRBJ2-7; D is unresolved. The CDR3 spans 13 residues. Trimming removed 1 base at V and 4 bases at J, with 8 bases between. The germline V gene has CDR1 SGHVS and CDR2 FQNEAQ. DNA for the CDR3: TGTGCCAGCAGCTTAGAGGCCCTATACGAGCAGTACTTC. It codes for CASSLEALYEQYF.

V and J are TRBV12-5 and TRBJ2-1, with D possibly being TRBD1 (6 bases). Germline V lookup: CDR1 LGHNT, CDR2 FRNRAP. With 6 bases removed from V and 1 base from J, the gap between germline ends came to 13 bases. This CDR3 has 15 residues. CDR3 amino acids: CASGTVRGSYNEQFF. The DNA of the CDR3 is TGTGCTAGTGGGACCGTCAGGGGATCCTACAATGAGCAGTTCTTC.

The V call is TRBV11-3, the J call TRBJ2-6; D may be TRBD2 (7 bases). The CDR3 is made up of 16 amino acids. Trimming removed 6 bases from V and 2 bases from J, with 14 bases in between. Per germline, CDR1 SGHNT and CDR2 YENEEA. This CDR3 reads CASRPKGGAGANVLTF. DNA for the CDR3: TGTGCCAGCAGGCCCAAAGGGGGGGCTGGGGCCAACGTCCTGACTTTC.

This clonotype was found many times. The V and J genes are TRBV6-1 and TRBJ2-3; D is undetermined. CDR1 MNHNS and CDR2 SASEGT come from the germline V gene. V lost 4 bases, J lost 2 bases, and 10 bases lay in between. The length of the CDR3 is 14 residues. Here the CDR3 reads CASSVGPSTDTQYF. CDR3 DNA: TGTGCCAGCAGTGTAGGGCCCTCCACAGATACGCAGTATTTT.

In its sample, this clonotype was seen many times. CDR3 in amino acids: CASSQDRRSNEQFF. CDR3 nucleotide sequence: TGTGCCAGCAGCCAAGATAGGAGGAGCAATGAGCAGTTCTTC. V and J are TRBV4-2 and TRBJ2-1, with D possibly TRBD2 on 5 matching bases. Trimming took off 0 bases at V and 6 bases at J, with 9 bases between the two ends. CDR1 and CDR2 from the germline V gene are LGHNA and YNFKEQ. CDR3 size: 14 residues.

This clonotype was recorded at least ten times. This chain links TRBV14 with TRBJ1-4; D might be TRBD1 (5 bases). The germline gives CDR1 SGHDN, CDR2 FVKESK. V was cut by 4 bases and J by 7 bases, with 16 bases left in between. The CDR3 spans 15 residues. The CDR3 reads CASSPLKGVGEKLFF. The CDR3 nucleotides read TGTGCCAGCAGCCCCTTAAAAGGGGTTGGTGAAAAACTGTTTTTT.

At least ten counts were recorded for this clonotype. The V and J genes are TRBV21-1 and TRBJ2-4; the table names TRBD1, a call not compared with the DNA. TRBV21-1 is a pseudogene locus. This CDR3 comprises 17 residues. The CDR3 DNA follows: TGTGCCAGCAGCAAAGAGGGACAGCTTTTAGCCAAAAACATTCAGTACTTC. This sequence encodes CASSKEGQLLAKNIQYF.

Concerning this clonotype: A much bigger clone sits one base away, suggesting this may be a read error. The chain joins TRBV6-6 to TRBJ1-5; D is undetermined. This CDR3 is 15 amino acids long. The germline V gene has CDR1 MNHNY and CDR2 SVGAGI (reference sequence). The CDR3 here is CASIKGASSNQSQHF. The CDR3 nucleotides read TGTGCCAGCATCAAGGGAGCCTCTAGCAATCAGTCCCAGCATTTT.

This clonotype has ten or more counts. The rearrangement joins TRBV7-3 to TRBJ2-3; TRBD2 might be the D (6 bases). The germline CDR1 and CDR2 sequences are SGHTA and FQGTGA. With 5 bases removed from V and 1 base from J, the gap between germline ends came to 13 bases. This CDR3 is 15 amino acids long. CDR3 sequence reads: CASSLSSAGTDTQYF. CDR3 DNA: TGTGCCAGCAGCCTCTCTAGCGCGGGCACAGATACGCAGTATTTT.

This clonotype was detected ten times or more. The V and J genes are TRBV29-1 and TRBJ2-1, with no clear D. The ends were cut back, 4 bases at V and 6 bases at J, with 10 bases in the middle. The length of the CDR3 is 12 residues. CDR1 is SQVTM, CDR2 ANQGSEA, per germline. Written as DNA, the CDR3 is TGCAGCGTTGCCAACTCCCCCAATGAGCAGTTCTTC. It specifies CSVANSPNEQFF.

Many counts were recorded for this clonotype. The V gene is TRBV11-2, the J gene TRBJ2-1, with 7 bases fitting TRBD1. J lost 7 bases, V lost 6 bases, and 3 bases had no gene match. Germline V gene sequence: CDR1 SGHAT, CDR2 FQNNGV. The CDR3 length is 12 residues. The DNA of the CDR3 is TGTGCCAGCAGTTACAGGGGAAATGAGCAGTTCTTC. Residues: CASSYRGNEQFF.

This clonotype was seen at least ten times. This rearrangement joins TRBV11-2 to TRBJ2-7, with 11 positions matching TRBD2. Germline trimming cut 7 bases from V and 9 bases from J; bases unmatched to any gene: 14. Germline CDR1 SGHAT, CDR2 FQNNGV. The CDR3 runs to 15 residues. CDR3 bases: TGTGCCAGCACCCAAGGCGGGACTAGCGGCCGCCCGCAGTACTTC. It translates to CASTQGGTSGRPQYF. Combining the CDR3 with reference TRBV11-2 and TRBJ2-7 gives the whole variable domain EAGVAQSPRYKIIEKRQSVAFWCNPISGHATLYWYQQILGQGPKLLIQFQNNGVVDDSQLPKDRFSAERLKGVDSTLKIQPAKLEDSAVYLCASTQGGTSGRPQYFGPGTRLTVT.

This clonotype has at least ten counts. V is TRBV7-8 and J is TRBJ1-5; D gene ambiguous. Germline loops: CDR1 SGHVS, CDR2 FQNEAQ. Trimming pared 1 base from V and 6 bases from J, leaving 7 bases between. The CDR3 length is 13 residues. CDR3 bases: TGTGCCAGCAGCTTAGAGGGTATTCAGCCCCAGCATTTT. The encoded protein is CASSLEGIQPQHF.

The sample holds many counts of this clonotype. The V gene is TRBV18, the J gene TRBJ1-4; D gene ambiguous. The CDR3 covers 14 residues. Germline V gene sequence: CDR1 KGHSH, CDR2 LQKENI. Between the trimmed V and J ends, which lost 4 bases and 0 bases, there was a span of 6 bases. This CDR3 reads CASSQGATNEKLFF. CDR3 nucleotides: TGTGCCAGCTCACAGGGTGCAACTAATGAAAAACTGTTTTTT.

This clonotype was picked up a small number of times. This rearrangement joins TRBV9 to TRBJ2-2; 7 bases fit TRBD1. The V segment lost 4 bases and the J segment 4 bases; nucleotides outside the gene matches: 10. This CDR3 spans 16 amino acids. In germline, CDR1 is SGDLS, CDR2 YYNGEE. This CDR3 reads CASSPRPRDSTGELFF. The CDR3 nucleotides read TGTGCCAGCAGCCCTCGTCCGAGGGACAGCACCGGGGAGCTGTTTTTT.

J is TRBJ2-1 and V is TRBV28; 10 bases line up with TRBD2. The CDR3 spans 14 residues. J was trimmed by 5 bases and V by 10 bases; bases with no gene match: 8. Germline V gene data show CDR1 as MDHEN and CDR2 as SYDVKM. The CDR3 reads CAISSGSFHNEQFF. The CDR3 DNA follows: TGTGCCATCTCTAGCGGGAGTTTCCACAATGAGCAGTTCTTC.